This T cell receptor (beta chain) was retrieved from a study of CD8+CD57+ T cells in acquired aplastic anemia. Across the whole study: On average, sorted CD4+ and CD8+ cells gave 2.5 to 4 ug of DNA. Study results and limitations: Patients and controls shared some 30 CD8+ CDR3 sequences. Levels of CD8+ Simpson's diversity were not significantly distinct in patients versus controls.

This clonotype was seen many times. Its antigen remains unidentified. TCR beta VDJ and CDR3 profiling used genomic DNA as template. TCRdb recomputed calls from the reads with MiXCR, one row per CDR3 protein. The data hold around 200,000 distinct CDR3 sequences, with about 50% observed a single time. Previously, flow cytometry had revealed CD8+CD57+ cell expansion in the patients chosen for sequencing. The V gene end was trimmed by 7 bases and the J gene end by 5 bases; junction bases not matched to a gene: 10. The V gene's germline CDR1 is SNHLY and CDR2 FYNNEI. CDR3 length equals 14 residues. The sample taken for sequencing was sorted CD4+, CD8+, or CD8+CD57+ T cells (not recorded which) from PBMCs. This sequence joins TRBV2 and TRBJ2-7; TRBD2 matches at 8 bases. This TCR was sampled from a human donor with aplastic anemia. CDR3 residues: CASTSGLAGHEQYF. DNA for the CDR3: TGTGCCAGCACCTCGGGCCTAGCGGGCCACGAGCAGTACTTC. Drawing the rest from reference TRBV2 and TRBJ2-7, the complete variable domain is EPEVTQTPSHQVTQMGQEVILRCVPISNHLYFYWYRQILGQKVEFLVSFYNNEISEKSEIFDDQFSVERPDGSNFTLKIRSTKLEDSAMYFCASTSGLAGHEQYFGPGTRLTVT.